A selection of T cell receptor beta chains follows, all from one sample in a study of OX40 agonist ivuxolimab in advanced cancers. The assay was immunoSEQ multiplex PCR, and TCRdb's table has in-frame clones only and misses some. The table has about 95,000 clones, approximately 85% seen once. The specimen comprised CD4+ or CD8+ T cells sorted from blood, sampled in a trial of the OX40 agonist ivuxolimab. These receptors were collected from an adult with an advanced solid tumor such as melanoma, head and neck, liver or kidney cancer. Both conserved end residues are part of each CDR3. The D gene is left open where the match is weak. Rows give clone size only sometimes, using once, few, many, or a class for an expanded clone.

NA	NA	TRBV28	TRBJ2-7	CATYQASFYEQYF	TGTGCCACCTACCAAGCAAGCTTCTACGAGCAGTACTTC
NA	NA	TRBV28	TRBJ1-5	CASTGGPANQPQHF	TGTGCCAGCACTGGTGGCCCGGCTAATCAGCCCCAGCATTTT
NA	few	TRBV28	TRBJ2-3	CASSLYHSTPGTDTQYF	TGTGCCAGCAGTCTATATCACAGCACCCCCGGCACAGATACGCAGTATTTT
NA	once	TRBV7-2	TRBJ2-5	CASSLGGIEETQYF	TGTGCCAGCAGCTTAGGGGGGATAGAAGAGACCCAGTACTTC
TRBD2	once	TRBV7-8	TRBJ2-5	CASSLARLAARETQYF	TGTGCCAGCAGCTTAGCACGGCTAGCGGCTCGAGAGACCCAGTACTTC
NA	NA	TRBV2	TRBJ1-2	CASSIDRRDYGYTF	TGTGCCAGCAGTATTGACAGGCGGGACTATGGCTACACCTTC
NA	once	TRBV4-2	TRBJ1-2	CASVEGRGGYTF	TGTGCCAGCGTCGAAGGCCGAGGTGGCTACACCTTC
NA	NA	TRBV10-3	TRBJ1-2	CAISESTVTPGYTF	TGTGCCATCAGTGAGTCAACAGTCACGCCAGGCTACACCTTC
TRBD2	NA	TRBV30	TRBJ2-3	CACRLASRTDTQYF	TGTGCCTGCAGACTAGCATCTAGGACAGATACGCAGTATTTT
NA	NA	TRBV21-1	TRBJ2-5	CASSTEQETQYF	TGTGCCAGCAGCACCGAACAAGAGACCCAGTACTTC
TRBD1	NA	TRBV6-4	TRBJ1-6	CASSVGQENSPLHF	TGTGCCAGCAGTGTGGGACAGGAGAATTCACCCCTCCACTTT
TRBD1	NA	TRBV18	TRBJ1-2	CASSRSGQGYGYTF	TGTGCCAGCTCACGATCAGGACAGGGCTATGGCTACACCTTC
NA	NA	TRBV11-1	TRBJ2-1	CASSFAGAFNEQFF	TGTGCCAGCAGCTTCGCCGGGGCCTTCAATGAGCAGTTCTTC
NA	NA	TRBV4-2	TRBJ2-6	CASSIDGAGANVLTF	TGTGCCAGCAGCATAGATGGGGCTGGGGCCAACGTCCTGACTTTC
NA	NA	TRBV7-2	TRBJ1-1	CASSLGGGENTEAFF	TGTGCCAGCAGCTTAGGAGGAGGGGAGAACACTGAAGCTTTCTTT